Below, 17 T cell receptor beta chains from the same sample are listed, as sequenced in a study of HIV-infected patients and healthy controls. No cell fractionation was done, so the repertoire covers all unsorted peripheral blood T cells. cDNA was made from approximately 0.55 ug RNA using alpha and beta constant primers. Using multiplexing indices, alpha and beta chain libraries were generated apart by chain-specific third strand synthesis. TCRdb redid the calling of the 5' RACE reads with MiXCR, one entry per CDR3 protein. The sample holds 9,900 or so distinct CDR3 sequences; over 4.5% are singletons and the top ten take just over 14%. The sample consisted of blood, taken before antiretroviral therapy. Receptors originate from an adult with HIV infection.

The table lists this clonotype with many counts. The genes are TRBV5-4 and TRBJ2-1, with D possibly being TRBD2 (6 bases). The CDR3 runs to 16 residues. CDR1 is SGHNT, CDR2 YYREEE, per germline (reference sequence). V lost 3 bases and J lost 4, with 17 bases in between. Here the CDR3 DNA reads TGTGCCAGCAGCTCCGTTACGCGGGGAACTTACAATGAGCAGTTCTTC. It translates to CASSSVTRGTYNEQFF.

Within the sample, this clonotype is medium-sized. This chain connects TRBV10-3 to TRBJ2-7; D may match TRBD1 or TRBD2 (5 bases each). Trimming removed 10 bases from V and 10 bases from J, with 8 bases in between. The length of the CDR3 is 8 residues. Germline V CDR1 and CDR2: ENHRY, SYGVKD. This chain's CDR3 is CARDPQYF. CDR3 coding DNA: TGTGCCAGGGACCCTCAGTACTTC.

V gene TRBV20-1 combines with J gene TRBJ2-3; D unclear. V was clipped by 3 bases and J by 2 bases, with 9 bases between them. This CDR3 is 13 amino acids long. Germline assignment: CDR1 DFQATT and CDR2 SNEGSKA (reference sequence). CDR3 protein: CSARVPLTDTQYF. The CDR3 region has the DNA TGCAGTGCTAGGGTCCCACTCACAGATACGCAGTATTTT.

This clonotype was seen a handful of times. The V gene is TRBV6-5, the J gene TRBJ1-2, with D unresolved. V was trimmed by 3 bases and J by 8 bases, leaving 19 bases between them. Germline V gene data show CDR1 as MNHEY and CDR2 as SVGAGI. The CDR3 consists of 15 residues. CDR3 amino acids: CASSYFPTQGGGYTF. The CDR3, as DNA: TGTGCCAGCAGTTATTTTCCGACTCAAGGTGGGGGCTACACCTTC.

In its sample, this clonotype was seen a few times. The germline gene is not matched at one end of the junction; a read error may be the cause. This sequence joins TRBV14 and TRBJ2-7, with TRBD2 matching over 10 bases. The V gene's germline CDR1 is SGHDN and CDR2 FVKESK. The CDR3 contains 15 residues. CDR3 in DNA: TGTGCCACCAGCCAACCGGGACTAGCGTCCTACGAGCAGTACTTC. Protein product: CATSQPGLASYEQYF. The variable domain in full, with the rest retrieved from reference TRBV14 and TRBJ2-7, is EAGVTQFPSHSVIEKGQTVTLRCDPISGHDNLYWYRRVMGKEIKFLLHFVKESKQDESGMPNNRFLAERTGGTYSTLKVQPAELEDSGVYFCATSQPGLASYEQYFGPGTRLTVT.

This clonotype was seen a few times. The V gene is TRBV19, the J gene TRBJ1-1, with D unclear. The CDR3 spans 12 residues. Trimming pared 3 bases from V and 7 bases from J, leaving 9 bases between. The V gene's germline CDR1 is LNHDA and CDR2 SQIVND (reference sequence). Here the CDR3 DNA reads TGTGCCAGTAGTATTTGGGGTCTTGAAGCTTTCTTT. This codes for CASSIWGLEAFF.

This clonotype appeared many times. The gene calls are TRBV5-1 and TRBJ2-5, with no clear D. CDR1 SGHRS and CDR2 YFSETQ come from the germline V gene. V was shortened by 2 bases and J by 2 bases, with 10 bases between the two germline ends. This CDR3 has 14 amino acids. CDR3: CASSLQQLQETQYF. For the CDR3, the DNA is TGCGCCAGCAGCTTACAACAGCTGCAAGAGACCCAGTACTTC. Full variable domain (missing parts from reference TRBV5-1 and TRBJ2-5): KAGVTQTPRYLIKTRGQQVTLSCSPISGHRSVSWYQQTPGQGLQFLFEYFSETQRNKGNFPGRFSGRQFSNSRSEMNVSTLELGDSALYLCASSLQQLQETQYFGPGTRLLVL.

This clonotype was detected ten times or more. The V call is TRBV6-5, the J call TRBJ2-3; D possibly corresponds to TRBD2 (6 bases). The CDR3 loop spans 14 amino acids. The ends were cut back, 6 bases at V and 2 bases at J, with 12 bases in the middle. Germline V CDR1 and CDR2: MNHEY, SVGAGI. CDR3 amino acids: CASRQGLNTDTQYF. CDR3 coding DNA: TGTGCCAGCAGGCAGGGACTTAACACAGATACGCAGTATTTT.

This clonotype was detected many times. CDR3 DNA sequence: TGCAGTGCTAGATCGGTCGACAGCTTCAAAGAGACCCAGTACTTC. Encoded protein: CSARSVDSFKETQYF. The V gene is TRBV20-1, the J gene TRBJ2-5; perhaps TRBD1 as D (5 bases). The V gene lost 2 bases and the J gene lost 3 bases, with 16 bases spanning the gap. Germline V gene data show CDR1 as DFQATT and CDR2 as SNEGSKA (reference sequence). CDR3 length: 15 residues.

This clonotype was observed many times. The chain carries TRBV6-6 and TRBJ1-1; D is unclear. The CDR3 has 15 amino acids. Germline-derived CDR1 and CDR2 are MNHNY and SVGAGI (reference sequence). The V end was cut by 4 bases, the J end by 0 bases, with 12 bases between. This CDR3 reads CASSSRGALNTEAFF. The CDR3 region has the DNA TGTGCCAGCAGTTCCCGTGGAGCATTGAACACTGAAGCTTTCTTT.

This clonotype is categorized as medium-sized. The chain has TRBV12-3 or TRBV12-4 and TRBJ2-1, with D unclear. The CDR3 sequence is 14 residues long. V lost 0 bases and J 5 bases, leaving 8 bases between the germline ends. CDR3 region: CASSLALHNNEQFF. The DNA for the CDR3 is TGTGCCAGCAGTTTAGCACTCCATAACAATGAGCAGTTCTTC.

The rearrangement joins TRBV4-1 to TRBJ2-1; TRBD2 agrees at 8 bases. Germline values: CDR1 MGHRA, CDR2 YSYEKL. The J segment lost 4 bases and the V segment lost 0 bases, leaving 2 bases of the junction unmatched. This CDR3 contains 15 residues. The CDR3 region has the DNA TGCGCCAGCAGCCAAGAGCCTAGCGGGTACAATGAGCAGTTCTTC. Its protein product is CASSQEPSGYNEQFF.

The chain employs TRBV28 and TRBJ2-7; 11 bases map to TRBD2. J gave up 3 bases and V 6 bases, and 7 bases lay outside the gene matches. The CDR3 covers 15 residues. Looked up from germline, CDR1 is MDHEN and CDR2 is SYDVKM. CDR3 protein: CASRPSSGGRYEQYF. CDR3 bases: TGTGCCAGCAGGCCATCTAGCGGGGGGCGCTACGAGCAGTACTTC.

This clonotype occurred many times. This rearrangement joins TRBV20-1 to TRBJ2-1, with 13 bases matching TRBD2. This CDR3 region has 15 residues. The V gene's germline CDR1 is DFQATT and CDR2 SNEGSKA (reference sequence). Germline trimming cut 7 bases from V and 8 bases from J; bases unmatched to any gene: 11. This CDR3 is CSVPGLAGRVDEQFF. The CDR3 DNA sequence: TGCAGTGTCCCGGGACTAGCGGGAAGAGTGGATGAGCAGTTCTTC.

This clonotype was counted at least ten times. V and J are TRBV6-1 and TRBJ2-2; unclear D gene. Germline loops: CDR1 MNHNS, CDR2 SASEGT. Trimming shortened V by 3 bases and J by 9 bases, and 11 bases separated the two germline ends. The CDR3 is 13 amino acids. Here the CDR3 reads CASSDRVLRELFF. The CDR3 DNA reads TGTGCCAGCAGTGATCGGGTGCTACGGGAGCTGTTTTTT.

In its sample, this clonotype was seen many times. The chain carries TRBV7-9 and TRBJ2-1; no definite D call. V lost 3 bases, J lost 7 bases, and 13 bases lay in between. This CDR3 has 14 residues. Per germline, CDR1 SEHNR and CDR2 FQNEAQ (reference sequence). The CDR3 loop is CASSFGVEGNEQFF. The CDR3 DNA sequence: TGTGCCAGCAGCTTTGGGGTGGAAGGAAATGAGCAGTTCTTC.

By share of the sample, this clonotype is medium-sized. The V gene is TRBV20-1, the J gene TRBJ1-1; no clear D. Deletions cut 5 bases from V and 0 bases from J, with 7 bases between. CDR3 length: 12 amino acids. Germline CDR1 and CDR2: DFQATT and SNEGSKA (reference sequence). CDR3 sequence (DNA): TGCAGTGCTGCTGGGTTGAACACTGAAGCTTTCTTT. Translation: CSAAGLNTEAFF.